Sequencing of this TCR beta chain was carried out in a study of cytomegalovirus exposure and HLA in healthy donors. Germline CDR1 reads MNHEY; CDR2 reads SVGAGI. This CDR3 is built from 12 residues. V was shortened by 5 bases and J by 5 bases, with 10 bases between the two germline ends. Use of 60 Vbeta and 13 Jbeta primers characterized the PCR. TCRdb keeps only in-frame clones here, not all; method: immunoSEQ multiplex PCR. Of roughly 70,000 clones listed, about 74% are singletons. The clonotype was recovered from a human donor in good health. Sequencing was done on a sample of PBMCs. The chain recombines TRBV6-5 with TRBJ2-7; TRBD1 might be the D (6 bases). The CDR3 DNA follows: TGTGCCAGCAGTAGGTCAGGGGACGAGCAGTACTTC. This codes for CASSRSGDEQYF.